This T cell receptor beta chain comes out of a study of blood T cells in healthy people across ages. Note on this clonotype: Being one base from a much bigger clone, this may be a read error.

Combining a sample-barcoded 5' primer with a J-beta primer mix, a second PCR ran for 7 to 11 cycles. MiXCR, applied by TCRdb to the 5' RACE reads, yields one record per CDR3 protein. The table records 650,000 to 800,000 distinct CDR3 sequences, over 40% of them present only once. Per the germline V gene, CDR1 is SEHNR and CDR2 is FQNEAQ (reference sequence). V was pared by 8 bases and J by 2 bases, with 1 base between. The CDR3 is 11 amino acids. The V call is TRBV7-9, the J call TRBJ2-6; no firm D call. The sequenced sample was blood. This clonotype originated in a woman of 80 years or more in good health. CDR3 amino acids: CASPGANVLTF. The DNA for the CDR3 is TGTGCCAGCCCTGGGGCCAACGTCCTGACTTTC.